The entry below gives a single T cell receptor (beta chain) sequence along with its context. Its antigen is not yet known. No per-base quality is available; no much larger clone lies one base away. These data are taken from a study of blood T cell repertoires in COVID-19 (dated by TCRdb to the early 2020s). Notes on the research overall: Collaborator samples came from the United States, Italy and Spain and covered acute and convalescent phases of COVID-19. The prospective study material was composed of cDNA or gDNA derived from T cells, B-cell-depleted T cells, or PBMCs. Subjects who had been exposed to COVID-19, were actively infected with it, or had recovered from it provided the deeply sampled blood TCRbeta repertoires that made up the dataset. The repertoires were released in a freely available public database intended as a resource for research on the immune response to SARS-CoV-2. The samples were drawn from two sources: the first 160 participants of the ongoing ImmuneRACE study, and 1,000 to 1,500 subjects contributed by 6 global collaborators. Sample metadata almost always included a de-identified subject ID, COVID-19 status, age in years and sex. Where available, HLA class I and class II types were obtained from metadata supplied by the sample provider rather than from assay-based typing.

Collaborating institutions collected whole blood in K2EDTA tubes following their own protocols. For TCRbeta analysis, collaborators shipped samples as frozen whole blood, isolated PBMCs, or DNA extracted from either of those sample types. TCRbeta CDR3 regions were amplified from genomic DNA using the immunoSEQ Assay, a bias-controlled multiplex PCR. As for the original processing: The number of nucleated cells in each sample was estimated from the amplification of reference gene primers within the assay. To quantify the absolute abundance of each unique TCRbeta CDR3 rearrangement, sequence reads were collapsed and filtered. For each sample, productive Simpson clonality was calculated as the square root of Simpson's diversity index over productive rearrangements. TCRdb retrieved this table from immuneACCESS and kept in-frame rearrangements only. Not all clones are present; in checked studies, unresolved V genes account for under half, and no reason is known for the remainder. V and J calls and clone size come straight from that table; D and trimming were deduced from the DNA. Recorded for this sample are 100,000 to 150,000 clones; roughly 85% of them occurred a single time. Of the sample, approximately 6.6% is held by the ten largest clones.

V gives up 4 bases and J gives up 2 bases, and the segment between their germline ends measures 17 bases. The CDR3, from cysteine to phenylalanine, totals 15 residues. The kept DNA is CDR3 alone, 45 bases in frame from the first base. As encoded in the germline V gene (reference sequence), CDR1 is GTSNPN while CDR2 is SVGIG. What the authors observed across the whole study: Clinical and demographic metadata were provided uncurated, with the amount varying by source and participant.

The chain employs TRBV30 and TRBJ1-2, and TRBD1 may be the D gene, going by 6 matching bases. The TCR comes from a man older than 75 with active or convalescent COVID-19. The sample was peripheral blood. The DNA is TGTGCCTGGATCGGCGAGGGGGTATGGAACTATGGCTACACCTTC. This sequence encodes CAWIGEGVWNYGYTF.